The entry below gives a single T cell receptor (beta chain) sequence along with its context. Its antigen is unknown. The sample belongs to a study of response to subunit inactivated influenza vaccine. Whole-study results and caveats: A suggestion made by the authors is that each seasonal influenza vaccination recruits few new T cells.

CDR3 length equals 15 residues. With V trimmed by 4 bases and J by 9 bases, 12 bases remained unmatched. Germline V gene sequence: CDR1 SGHAT, CDR2 FQNNGV. TCRdb re-called the RT-PCR reads with MiXCR, one entry per CDR3 protein. The repertoire holds hundreds of thousands of distinct CDR3 sequences, with around 15% as singletons. The TCR was taken from a man aged 45-60 years who received an inactivated influenza vaccine. J is TRBJ2-1 and V is TRBV11-2, with 7 positions matching TRBD2. The specimen comprised PBMCs from blood, sampled 14 days before vaccination. This CDR3 is CASSSGGTSGGEQFF. The DNA for the CDR3 is TGTGCCAGCAGCTCCGGGGGGACCTCGGGGGGTGAGCAGTTCTTC.